This T cell receptor (beta chain) was identified in a study of T cell repertoires in cytomegalovirus infection. This clonotype was recorded a few times. TCRdb ran MiXCR on the reads and lists one entry per CDR3 protein. The sample includes more than 200,000 distinct CDR3 sequences, around 9% of them seen just once. This CDR3 contains 15 residues. V was shortened by 1 base and J by 8 bases, with 12 bases between the two germline ends. CDR1 LGHNA and CDR2 YSLEER come from the germline V gene. Sequenced sample: PBMCs. This chain joins TRBV4-3 and TRBJ1-6; D might be TRBD1 (5 bases). The sequence came from a human donor in good health (CMV status not recorded). Some clones in this sample may be carry-over from other donors' samples. The CDR3 loop is CASSQGSRGDSPLHF. The CDR3 nucleotides read TGCGCCAGCAGCCAAGGTAGCCGAGGGGATTCACCCCTCCACTTT.